This T cell receptor (beta chain) emerged from a study of OX40 agonist ivuxolimab in advanced cancers. Study-wide background: An agonistic anti-OX40 (CD134) antibody, ivuxolimab, was used to treat the patients. Patients treated during dose escalation were battling hepatocellular carcinoma, melanoma, renal cell or head and neck cancer. 30% to 40% of patients had received prior checkpoint inhibitor therapy. Three individuals attained partial responses, comprising one hepatocellular carcinoma case and two cutaneous melanoma cases.

Some clones are missing from TCRdb's copy, which holds only in-frame ones; the method was immunoSEQ multiplex PCR. Here the sample spans tens of thousands of clones, approximately 92% being singletons. The V gene end was trimmed by 4 bases and the J gene end by 1 base; junction bases not matched to a gene: 3. CDR3 size: 13 residues. Looked up from germline, CDR1 is SQVTM and CDR2 is ANQGSEA. The gene calls are TRBV29-1 and TRBJ1-2, with 7 bases that match TRBD1. This receptor was taken from an adult with an advanced solid tumor such as melanoma, head and neck, liver or kidney cancer. The specimen was CD4+ or CD8+ T cells sorted from blood, collected in a trial of the OX40 agonist ivuxolimab. The CDR3 DNA follows: TGCAGCGTTGGGACAGGAATTAACTATGGCTACACCTTC. Translated: CSVGTGINYGYTF.